This is a list of T cell receptor beta chains from one sample in a study of siplizumab effects on memory and regulatory T cells. Sequencing was performed with immunoSEQ multiplex PCR; in TCRdb, only in-frame clones are kept and a portion is missing. The sample has over 65,000 clones; 93% are singletons. Source material: CD8+ T cells sorted from blood. These receptors originate from a human donor in good health. The CDR3 runs from the conserved cysteine through the conserved F or W. D genes are given only for firm matches. A clone size is listed for some rows: how often the clone was seen (once, few, many), or a class if it is expanded.

D gene	J gene	V gene	clone size	CDR3 DNA	CDR3 protein
-	TRBJ2-6	TRBV7-6	-	TGTGCCAGCAGCTTAGCCCTAGGGGGTGGGGCCAACGTCCTGACTTTC	CASSLALGGGANVLTF
-	TRBJ1-4	TRBV11-1	-	TGTGCCAGCAGCTACGGGGAGGATGAAAAACTGTTTTTT	CASSYGEDEKLFF
TRBD2	TRBJ2-1	TRBV19	-	TGTGCCAGTAGTCCCGGACTAGCGGGATACAATGAGCAGTTCTTC	CASSPGLAGYNEQFF
TRBD1	TRBJ1-2	TRBV6-5	-	TGTGCCAGCAGGACAGGGGGCGATGGCTACACCTTC	CASRTGGDGYTF
-	TRBJ2-7	TRBV5-6	-	TGTGCCAGCAGCGAAAGTGGGGCAGTAATGCGCGAGCAGTACTTC	CASSESGAVMREQYF
TRBD1	TRBJ1-5	TRBV10-2	once	TGCGCCACTGGACAGGGTGCACCCCAGCATTTT	CATGQGAPQHF
TRBD1	TRBJ1-5	TRBV5-4	-	TGTGCCAGCAGCTTAACAGGGGCGGGGGATCAGCCCCAGCATTTT	CASSLTGAGDQPQHF
-	TRBJ1-1	TRBV10-3	-	TGTGCCATCAGTGGGCCGGGACAGAACACTGAAGCTTTCTTT	CAISGPGQNTEAFF
-	TRBJ2-2	TRBV7-3	-	TGTGCCAGCAGCTTCGGACTCTTGGGCGGGGAGCTGTTTTTT	CASSFGLLGGELFF
TRBD2	TRBJ2-5	TRBV19	-	TGTGCCAGTAGTCCATGGGCGGGGGGGTCAGAGGTGGGAGAGACCCAGTACTTC	CASSPWAGGSEVGETQYF
TRBD1	TRBJ1-2	TRBV27	-	TGTGCCAGCAGTCCCAGGGCAGGGGGATTTGGCTACACCTTC	CASSPRAGGFGYTF
TRBD2	TRBJ2-1	TRBV7-9	-	TGTGCCAGCACCCCGCGGGGGGGATATGAGCAGTTCTTC	CASTPRGGYEQFF
TRBD2	TRBJ2-2	TRBV6-4	-	TGTGCCAGCAGTCCGACGGCGACTAGCGCCGGGGAGCTGTTTTTT	CASSPTATSAGELFF
-	TRBJ2-1	TRBV5-6	-	TGTGCCAGCAGCCCTCGAGGACAGAGCTACAATGAGCAGTTCTTC	CASSPRGQSYNEQFF
-	TRBJ2-2	TRBV4-1	-	TGCGCCAGCAGCCATCCCCAGGGTTCGAACACCGGGGAGCTGTTTTTT	CASSHPQGSNTGELFF
TRBD2	TRBJ2-3	TRBV29-1	-	TGCAGCTCAGCGGGAGGGGTGGTAGATACGCAGTATTTT	CSSAGGVVDTQYF
-	TRBJ2-7	TRBV19	-	TGTGCCAGTAGTATAGAATTGGGAGTCTACGAGCAGTACTTC	CASSIELGVYEQYF
-	TRBJ2-1	TRBV19	-	TGTGCCAGTAGTATAGGGCTCTCCTCTGAGCAGTTCTTC	CASSIGLSSEQFF
-	TRBJ2-1	TRBV28	-	TGTGCCAGCATGGGGGGTCTCAATGAGCAGTTCTTC	CASMGGLNEQFF
-	TRBJ1-2	TRBV29-1	-	TGCAGCGTTGAAGATTCCCCCCCGAACTATGGCTACACCTTC	CSVEDSPPNYGYTF
-	TRBJ1-1	TRBV7-9	-	TGTGCCAGCGGGGCGGACACTGAAGCTTTCTTT	CASGADTEAFF
-	TRBJ1-3	TRBV7-9	-	TGTGCCAGCAGCACATTACAGGGCTCTGGAAACACCATATATTTT	CASSTLQGSGNTIYF
TRBD2	TRBJ2-3	TRBV11-3	-	TGTGCCAGCAGCCGTAGCGCCGGCGGGGGGGCCGGCACAGATACGCAGTATTTT	CASSRSAGGGAGTDTQYF
-	TRBJ1-6	TRBV6-6	once	TGTGCCAGCAGTTACGGGGTCCGGGTTGGTTCACCCCTCCACTTT	CASSYGVRVGSPLHF
TRBD1	TRBJ1-1	TRBV5-1	-	TGCGCCAGCAGCTTGGAAGAGGGGGCGAGCACTGAAGCTTTCTTT	CASSLEEGASTEAFF
-	TRBJ2-1	TRBV7-9	-	TGTGCCAGCAGCTTAACGTTGGACAATGAGCAGTTCTTC	CASSLTLDNEQFF
-	TRBJ2-7	TRBV29-1	-	TGCAGCGTTGAAGATATCGGGACAACCTACGAGCAGTACTTC	CSVEDIGTTYEQYF
-	TRBJ2-6	TRBV30	-	TGTGCCTGGAGTCTAGGGTCTGGGGCCAACGTCCTGACTTTC	CAWSLGSGANVLTF
TRBD2	TRBJ2-1	TRBV7-6	-	TGTGCCAGCAGCTTAGGGCTAGCGGACTACAATGAGCAGTTCTTC	CASSLGLADYNEQFF
-	TRBJ2-5	TRBV9	-	TGTGCCAGCAGCCTCCGAAGAGATGGGGGCGAAGAGACCCAGTACTTC	CASSLRRDGGEETQYF
-	TRBJ2-7	TRBV18	-	TGTGCCAGCTCCCTGAGGACAGATCGGGAGCAGTACTTC	CASSLRTDREQYF
TRBD2	TRBJ2-7	TRBV9	-	TGTGCCAGCAGCGTTTTAAGCGGGGCCGAGCAGTACTTC	CASSVLSGAEQYF
-	TRBJ2-7	TRBV11-2	-	TGTGCCAGCAGCTTACCGGGGCCCACCAACGAGCAGTACTTC	CASSLPGPTNEQYF
TRBD1	TRBJ1-6	TRBV2	-	TGTGCCAGCAGTCGCGGACAGGGCAATTCACCCCTCCACTTT	CASSRGQGNSPLHF
-	TRBJ2-3	TRBV15	once	TGTGCCACCAGCTGGCAGGGTGGCGCAGATACGCAGTATTTT	CATSWQGGADTQYF
-	TRBJ2-4	TRBV1	-	TGCACCAGCAGCACCGACTTACGTAGGGACTTC	CTSSTDLRRDF
TRBD1	TRBJ2-5	TRBV13	-	TGTGCCAGCAGCACCTCCGGGACAGCAAAAGAGACCCAGTACTTC	CASSTSGTAKETQYF
-	TRBJ1-5	TRBV4-2	-	TGTGCCAGCAGCCAACTAGCTGACAAGAATAGCAATCAGCCCCAGCATTTT	CASSQLADKNSNQPQHF
TRBD2	TRBJ2-2	TRBV6-5	-	TGTGCCAGTTCTGGGACTAGCGGGGTTGCCGGGGAGCTGTTTTTT	CASSGTSGVAGELFF
TRBD1	TRBJ2-5	TRBV12-5	-	TGTGCTAGTGGTTTGGCCCTTCGGGACAGGGGGCCAGAGCTTGAAGAGACCCAGTACTTC	CASGLALRDRGPELEETQYF
-	TRBJ2-2	TRBV4-1	-	TGCGCCAGCAGCCAAGAAGGTTCCGGCACCGGGGAGCTGTTTTTT	CASSQEGSGTGELFF
TRBD1	TRBJ1-1	TRBV7-6	-	TGTGCCAGCAGCGGTGGACAGGGAGGAGAAGCTTTCTTT	CASSGGQGGEAFF
-	TRBJ1-1	TRBV19	-	TGTGCCAGTAGTATCGGACAGAGTGAAGCTTTCTTT	CASSIGQSEAFF
-	TRBJ1-6	TRBV18	once	TGTGCCAGCTCCCCCGACAGACAGAGCTATAATTCACCCCTCCACTTT	CASSPDRQSYNSPLHF
TRBD1	TRBJ1-2	TRBV11-2	few	TGTGCCAGCAGCTCCCCAGGGGGAAATGGCTACACCTTC	CASSSPGGNGYTF
-	TRBJ1-1	TRBV11-2	-	TGTGCCAGCAGCTGGGCACAGGGAACTGAAGCTTTCTTT	CASSWAQGTEAFF
TRBD1	TRBJ1-2	TRBV19	-	TGTGCCAGTAGTATCGGGGACAGGGGGCAGGGGAGCTACACCTTC	CASSIGDRGQGSYTF
-	TRBJ2-1	TRBV29-1	-	TGCAGCGTCCGGGTCGATGAGCAGTTCTTC	CSVRVDEQFF
-	TRBJ2-1	TRBV21-1	-	TGTGCCAGCAGCCGAAAGGTGGTAACCCCGGGGACTGATGAGCAGTTCTTC	CASSRKVVTPGTDEQFF
TRBD2	TRBJ2-7	TRBV2	-	TGTGCCAGCAGTGAAGCGCCCGGGGGGGCGCTGGACGAGCAGTACTTC	CASSEAPGGALDEQYF
TRBD2	TRBJ2-7	TRBV5-1	-	TGCGCCAGCAGCTTGGATTTTCCTAGCGGGACCTACGAGCAGTACTTC	CASSLDFPSGTYEQYF